The entry below gives a single T cell receptor beta chain sequence along with its context. Its antigen is currently not known. Base-call qualities are not available, and no considerably larger clone is one nucleotide away. The CDR3 holds 14 amino acids from the cysteine to the phenylalanine. The sequence is cut down to CDR3 DNA, 42 bases in frame from base 1. CDR1 and CDR2 were assigned from the germline V gene as MNHNS and SASEGT. The trim is 5 bases for V and 4 bases for J, with a gap of 14 bases between the germline ends. TCRbeta CDR3 regions were profiled by bias-controlled multiplex PCR amplification of genomic DNA with the immunoSEQ Assay. The authors' analysis ran thus. The absolute abundance of each unique TCRbeta CDR3 region was quantified after sequences were collapsed and filtered. Two models were used to test differential abundance: a binomial model (Fisher-equivalent) and a beta-binomial model that adds time-dependent variance fitted from healthy donors. Clones with fewer than 5 combined templates were removed, and a clone was called differentially abundant if the clone's Benjamini-Hochberg FDR was below 0.01. Using the form v = (b*log(k)+a)^2, the beta-binomial variance was modeled as a function of the total template count across the two samples. The clones in this table, taken by TCRdb from immuneACCESS, are in-frame only. Not every clone is retained; where verified, under half of the shortfall comes from an unresolved V gene, and the cause of the rest is unknown. That table supplies the V and J calls and clone size; D and trimming were determined from the DNA. The sample table shows some 97,000 clones, and around 90% are seen once. The ten most abundant clones make up approximately 5.7% of the sample.

The data are from a study of identifying expanded T cells in peripheral blood (dated by TCRdb to between 2019 and 2020). Regarding the complete study: Technical replicates were generated by sequencing separate aliquots of the same genomic DNA pool, with four replicates compared pairwise. Results the study describes overall, beyond this receptor: Variance in clone template counts between approximately two-week samples significantly increased with total template count across all healthy donors. Between technical replicates the binomial model flagged approximately 1.2 differentially abundant clones, whereas over roughly two weeks the binomial model flagged about 16.4 and over approximately 4 weeks roughly 20. The authors expected that biological variance in healthy repertoires might rise further over much longer intervals, such as months to years. The beta-binomial model significantly reduced the number of clones called differentially abundant and the false-positive rate across all healthy-donor time intervals.

During the collection period, no immune events, such as infections, were documented for the healthy donors. Time-dependent variance in a beta-binomial model of T-cell clone differential abundance was calibrated using healthy-donor blood repertoires as a training cohort. There were ten or so healthy donors in the training cohort, of whom 3 were female and 7 were male. The donors were between roughly 25 and 70 years old, with an average age of roughly 40 years. Obtained from a commercial supplier, whole blood was collected from each healthy donor at three time points set around two weeks apart. Genomic DNA was extracted from unsorted whole blood for immunosequencing.

The receptor was isolated from a person aged 18 to 75 in good health. The V gene is TRBV6-1 and the J gene is TRBJ1-1; 6 matching bases give a weak D call of TRBD1. The sample taken for sequencing was blood. The sequence in DNA is TGTGCCAGCAGTCAAACAGGGTTCCGCACTGAAGCTTTCTTT. Its product reads: CASSQTGFRTEAFF.